This TCR beta chain was retrieved from a study of cytotoxic CD8 clonotypes in ibrutinib-treated CLL. The protocol was immunoSEQ multiplex PCR, while the TCRdb copy is restricted to in-frame clones and leaves out a portion. Of roughly 300,000 clones listed, roughly 76% are singletons. The origin of this receptor is a human donor with chronic lymphocytic leukemia. This sample comprised PBMCs, obtained at disease progression, from a patient treated with ibrutinib.

DNA for the CDR3: TGTGCCAGCAGCTCAAGCCGGGACTACCGTAGGTGGGACTACGAGCAGTACTTC. Its protein is CASSSSRDYRRWDYEQYF. This chain uses TRBV13 with TRBJ2-7; 7 bases align to TRBD2. This CDR3 is built from 18 residues. The ends lost 4 bases at V and 3 bases at J; junction bases unmatched: 18. Germline V gene sequence: CDR1 PRHDT, CDR2 FYEKMQ (reference sequence). The full variable domain, in which reference TRBV13 and TRBJ2-7 provide the parts outside the CDR3, is AAGVIQSPRHLIKEKRETATLKCYPIPRHDTVYWYQQGPGQDPQFLISFYEKMQSDKGSIPDRFSAQQFSDYHSELNMSSLELGDSALYFCASSSSRDYRRWDYEQYFGPGTRLTVT.